The clone carrying this TCR beta chain was seen many times. Its antigen remains unidentified. Time point denoted: patch test 1, 2 weeks after DPC sensitization. As to treatment: therapeutic diphenylcyclopropenone sensitization with weekly scalp DPC. CDR3 length: 15 amino acids. The ends were cut back, 5 bases at V and 11 bases at J, with 22 bases in the middle. Germline V gene sequence: CDR1 SGHDN, CDR2 FVKESK. TCRdb reprocessed the RACE reads with MiXCR, giving one entry per CDR3 protein. The profile shows fewer than 60,000 distinct CDR3 sequences, 9.3% of them singletons. This sample was included in a study of human T cells and chemical hapten exposure. Broader study findings: TCRs at high frequency, those above 1 in 1000, did not change with DPC sensitization. Controls formed significantly fewer large CDR3 similarity clusters than expanded TCRs did.

The material sequenced was whole blood, taken in connection with sensitization to the hapten diphenylcyclopropenone (DPC). This TCR derives from a woman aged 45-65 years with alopecia areata. Some clones in this sample may be carry-over from other donors' samples. The chain carries TRBV14 and TRBJ2-1; D gene ambiguous. The CDR3 DNA is TGTGCCAGCAGCGCCGGGCTACTAACTACAATGAAGCAGTTCTTC. This encodes CASSAGLLTTMKQFF.